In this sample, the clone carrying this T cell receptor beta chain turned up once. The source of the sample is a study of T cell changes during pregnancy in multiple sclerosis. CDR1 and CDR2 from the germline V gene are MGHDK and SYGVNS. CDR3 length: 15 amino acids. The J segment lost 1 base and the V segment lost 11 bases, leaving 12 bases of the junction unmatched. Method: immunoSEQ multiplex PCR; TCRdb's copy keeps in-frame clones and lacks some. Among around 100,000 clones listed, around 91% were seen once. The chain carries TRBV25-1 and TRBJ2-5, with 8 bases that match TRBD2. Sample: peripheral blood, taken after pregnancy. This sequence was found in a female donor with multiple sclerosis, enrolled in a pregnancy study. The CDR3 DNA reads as TGTGCCGGCGCGGAGGGTAGCGGGGCCCAAGAGACCCAGTACTTC. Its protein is CAGAEGSGAQETQYF. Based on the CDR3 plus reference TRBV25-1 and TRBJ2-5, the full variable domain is EADIYQTPRYLVIGTGKKITLECSQTMGHDKMYWYQQDPGMELHLIHYSYGVNSTEKGDLSSESTVSRIRTEHFPLTLESARPSHTSQYLCAGAEGSGAQETQYFGPGTRLLVL.